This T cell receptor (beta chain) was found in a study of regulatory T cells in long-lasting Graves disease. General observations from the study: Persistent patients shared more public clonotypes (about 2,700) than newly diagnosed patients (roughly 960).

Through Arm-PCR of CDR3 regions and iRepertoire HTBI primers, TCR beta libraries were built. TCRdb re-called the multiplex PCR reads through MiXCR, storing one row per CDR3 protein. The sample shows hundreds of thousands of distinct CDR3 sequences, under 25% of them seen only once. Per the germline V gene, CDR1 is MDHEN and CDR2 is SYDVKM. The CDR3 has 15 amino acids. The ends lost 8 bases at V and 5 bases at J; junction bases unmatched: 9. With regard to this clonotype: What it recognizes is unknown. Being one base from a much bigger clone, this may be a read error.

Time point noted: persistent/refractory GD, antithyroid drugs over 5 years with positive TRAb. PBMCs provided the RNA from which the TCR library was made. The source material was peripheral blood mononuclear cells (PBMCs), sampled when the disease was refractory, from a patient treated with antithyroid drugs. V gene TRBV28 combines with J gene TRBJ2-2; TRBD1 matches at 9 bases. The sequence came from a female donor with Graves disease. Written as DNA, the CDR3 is TGTGCCAGCGGTGGGACAGGGAGGCAGACCGGGGAGCTGTTTTTT. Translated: CASGGTGRQTGELFF.